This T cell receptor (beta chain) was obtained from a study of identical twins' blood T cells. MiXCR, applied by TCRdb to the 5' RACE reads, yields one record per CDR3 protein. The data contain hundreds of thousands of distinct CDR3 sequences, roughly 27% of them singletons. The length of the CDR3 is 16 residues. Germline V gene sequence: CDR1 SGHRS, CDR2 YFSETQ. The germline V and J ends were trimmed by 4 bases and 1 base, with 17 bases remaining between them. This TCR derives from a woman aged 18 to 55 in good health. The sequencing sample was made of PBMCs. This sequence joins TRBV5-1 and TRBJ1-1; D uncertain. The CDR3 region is CASSLEPLGRNTEAFF. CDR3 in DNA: TGCGCCAGCAGCCTGGAGCCCTTGGGCCGGAACACTGAAGCTTTCTTT.